This TCR beta chain stems from a study of T cell responses to AZD1222 COVID-19 vaccine (dated by TCRdb to the early 2020s). A note on the overall study: AZD1222 recipients given second doses at about 4 weeks or at about 12 weeks were pooled, since spike-specific TCR depth and breadth were not found to differ between the two schedules. TCR sequencing was performed for 230 to 250 trial participants, of whom about 200 were given two doses of AZD1222 and approximately 26 were given two doses of MenACWY control vaccine. Enrollment into the trials was organized by age into subgroups of 18-55, 56-69 and 70-plus years, and those subgroups contained approximately 160, 26 and 62 TCR-sequenced participants, respectively. Results the study describes overall, beyond this receptor: In the small 56-69-year group, the increase in depth fell short of significance, most likely because of low power. The whole spike protein was spanned by vaccine-associated CD4 TCRs, and dominant responses were seen in regions 160-218 and 743-854. Only a handful of AZD1222 recipients were SARS-CoV-2 seropositive at baseline, limiting conclusions about previously exposed vaccinees. A significant rise in spike-specific TCR breadth and depth was observed after two AZD1222 doses relative to day 0 and relative to MenACWY recipients. Epitopes outside the regions mutated in the B.1.351 and B.1.1.7 variants were reportedly recognized by nearly half of the unique spike-specific TCRs. Participants were mostly white British, with more females than males. The authors suggested clonal diversity may have been underestimated. Because no day 14 peak-response samples were available, the repertoires could be characterized only after the peak T cell response.

CDR1 is given as LNHDA and CDR2 as SQIVND, both from the germline V gene (reference sequence). The CDR3 covers 13 residues, taking in both the cysteine and the phenylalanine. The read is trimmed to its CDR3 DNA, 39 bases read in frame from base 1. The V end loses 2 bases and the J end loses 8 bases, and a stretch of 12 bases separates them. In regard to this clone: Its target antigen remains unknown. No much larger clonotype is one base removed from it; base qualities were not supplied.

The CDR3 regions of human TCRbeta chains were analyzed by immunosequencing. As for the original processing: Repertoire TCRs were checked for matches against a reference library of SARS-CoV-2-specific TCRs that had been generated using the MIRA antigen-specificity platform. Breadth meant the fraction of unique TCRs that were SARS-CoV-2-associated, whereas depth meant the fraction of total T cells that were SARS-CoV-2-associated. Each spike-specific TCR was assigned to its reactive spike region and to a CD4 or CD8 class using the MIRA data. Log10-transformed breadth and depth values were compared by one-way ANOVA with Sidak's multiple comparisons tests. TCRdb holds this immuneACCESS table with in-frame rearrangements only. Some clones are missing; in checked studies, unresolved V genes explain under half, and the rest has no known cause. The D gene and trimming were derived from the DNA, and the V and J assignments and clone size from that table. The sample data list 65,000 to 95,000 clones, and 75% to 85% of these were observed just once. Less than 25% of the sample comes from the top ten.

Taken with the paper, the label for time point translates to: baseline before first vaccination. Vaccinee samples came from UK trials COV001 and COV002, including a single-blind randomized controlled phase 2/3 trial of AZD1222 (ChAdOx1 nCoV-19) in healthy adults. For TCRbeta chain sequencing, PBMC samples were collected from trial participants at day 0 and at day 28 after the second dose. The sequence was collected from an adult in good health. This specimen consisted of peripheral blood, obtained on day 0 of AZD1222 vaccination. The sequence links TRBV19 to TRBJ1-1, and perhaps TRBD1 as D gene, on 6 matching bases. CDR3 sequence: CASSIRVTGEAFF. The bases read TGTGCCAGTAGTATAAGGGTCACAGGGGAAGCTTTCTTT.